This T cell receptor beta chain was documented in a study of monozygotic twins with inflammatory bowel disease. Per the germline V gene, CDR1 is LNHNV and CDR2 is YYDKDF (reference sequence). There are 14 residues in the CDR3. Using the 5' RACE reads, TCRdb records one entry per CDR3 protein without DNA. The sample spans 400,000 or so distinct CDR3 sequences; the ten largest clones claim 2.4%. The source of this sequence is a human donor with ulcerative colitis or Crohn's disease, or a healthy co-twin of an affected twin (not recorded which). Sequencing was performed on blood. This rearrangement joins TRBV15 to TRBJ2-7; TCRdb calls TRBD2, which cannot be checked without DNA. CDR3: CATSRGMGPNEQYF.